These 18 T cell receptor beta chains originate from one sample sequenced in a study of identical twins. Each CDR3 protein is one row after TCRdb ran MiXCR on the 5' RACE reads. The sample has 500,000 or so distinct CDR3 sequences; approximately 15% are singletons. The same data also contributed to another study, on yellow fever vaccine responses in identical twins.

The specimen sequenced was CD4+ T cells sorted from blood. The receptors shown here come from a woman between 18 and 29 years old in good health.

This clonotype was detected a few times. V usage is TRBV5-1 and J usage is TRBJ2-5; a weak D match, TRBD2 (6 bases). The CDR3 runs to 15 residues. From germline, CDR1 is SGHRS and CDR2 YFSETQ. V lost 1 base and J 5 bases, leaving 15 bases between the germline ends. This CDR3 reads CASSLQARDLETQYF. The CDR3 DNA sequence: TGCGCCAGCAGCTTGCAGGCCAGGGACTTGGAGACCCAGTACTTC.

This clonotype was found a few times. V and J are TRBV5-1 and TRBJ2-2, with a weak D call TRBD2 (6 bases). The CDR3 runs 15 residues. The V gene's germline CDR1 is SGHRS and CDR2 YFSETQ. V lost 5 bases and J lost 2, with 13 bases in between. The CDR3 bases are TGCGCCAGCAGTGCGGGGAGGACCAACACCGGGGAGCTGTTTTTT. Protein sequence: CASSAGRTNTGELFF.

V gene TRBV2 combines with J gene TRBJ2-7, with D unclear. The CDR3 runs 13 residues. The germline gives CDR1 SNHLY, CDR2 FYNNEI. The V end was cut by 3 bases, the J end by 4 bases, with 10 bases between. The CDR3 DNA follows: TGTGCCAGCAGTGACTTGGTAGGGTACGAGCAGTACTTC. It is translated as CASSDLVGYEQYF.

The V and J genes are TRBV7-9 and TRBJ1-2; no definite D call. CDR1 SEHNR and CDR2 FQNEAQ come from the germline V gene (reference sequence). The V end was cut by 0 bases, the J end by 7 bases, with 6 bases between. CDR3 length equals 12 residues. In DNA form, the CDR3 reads TGTGCCAGCAGCTTAGCCGGGCGTGGCTACACCTTC. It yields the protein CASSLAGRGYTF.

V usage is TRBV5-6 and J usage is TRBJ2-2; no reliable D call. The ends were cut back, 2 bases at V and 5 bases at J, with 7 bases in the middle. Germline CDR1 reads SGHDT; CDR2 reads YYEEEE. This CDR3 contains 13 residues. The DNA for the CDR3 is TGTGCCAGCAGCTTCCCGACGACCGGGGAGCTGTTTTTT. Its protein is CASSFPTTGELFF.

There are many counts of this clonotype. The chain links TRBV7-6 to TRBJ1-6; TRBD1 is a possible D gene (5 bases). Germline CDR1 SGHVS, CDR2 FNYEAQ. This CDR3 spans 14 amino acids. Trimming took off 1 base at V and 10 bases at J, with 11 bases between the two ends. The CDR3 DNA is TGTGCCAGCAGCTTAGTTCAGGGCGGCTCACCCCTCCACTTT. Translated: CASSLVQGGSPLHF.

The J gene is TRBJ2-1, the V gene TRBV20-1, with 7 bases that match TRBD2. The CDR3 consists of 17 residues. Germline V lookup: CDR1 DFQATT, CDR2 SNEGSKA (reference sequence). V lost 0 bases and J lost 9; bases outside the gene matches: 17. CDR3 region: CSARDTRSLPWGGEQFF. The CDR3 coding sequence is TGCAGTGCTAGAGATACCAGATCACTACCATGGGGGGGTGAGCAGTTCTTC.

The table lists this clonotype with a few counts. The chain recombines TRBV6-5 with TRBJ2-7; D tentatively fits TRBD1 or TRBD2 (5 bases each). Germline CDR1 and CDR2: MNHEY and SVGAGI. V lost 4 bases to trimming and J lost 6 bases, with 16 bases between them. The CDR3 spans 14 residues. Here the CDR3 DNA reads TGTGCCAGCAGTTTTAATAGGGGACCCTCCGAGCAGTACTTC. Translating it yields CASSFNRGPSEQYF.

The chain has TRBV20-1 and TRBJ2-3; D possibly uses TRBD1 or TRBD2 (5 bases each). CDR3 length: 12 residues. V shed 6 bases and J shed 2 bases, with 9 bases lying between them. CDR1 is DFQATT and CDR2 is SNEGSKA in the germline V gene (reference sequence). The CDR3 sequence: CSAGTNTDTQYF. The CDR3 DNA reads TGCAGTGCCGGGACCAACACAGATACGCAGTATTTT.

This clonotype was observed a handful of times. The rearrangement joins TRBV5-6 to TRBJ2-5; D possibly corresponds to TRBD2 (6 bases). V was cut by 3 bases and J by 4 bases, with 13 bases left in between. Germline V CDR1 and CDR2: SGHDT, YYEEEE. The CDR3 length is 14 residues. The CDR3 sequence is CASSWRGGGETQYF. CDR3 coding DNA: TGTGCCAGCAGCTGGAGGGGTGGGGGAGAGACCCAGTACTTC.

The CDR3 spells CASSKDRGYPETQYF. The CDR3 bases are TGCGCCAGCAGCAAGGACAGGGGCTACCCCGAGACCCAGTACTTC. The chain couples TRBV5-1 to TRBJ2-5, with 9 bases aligning to TRBD1. V lost 4 bases and J lost 5; bases outside the gene matches: 9. Germline values: CDR1 SGHRS, CDR2 YFSETQ. The CDR3 sequence is 15 residues long.

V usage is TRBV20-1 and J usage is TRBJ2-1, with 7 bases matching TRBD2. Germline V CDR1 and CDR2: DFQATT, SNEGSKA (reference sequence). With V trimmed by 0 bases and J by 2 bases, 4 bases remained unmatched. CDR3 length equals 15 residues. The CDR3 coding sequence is TGCAGTGCTAGAGATGGGGGGAGGGCCTACAATGAGCAGTTCTTC. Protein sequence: CSARDGGRAYNEQFF.

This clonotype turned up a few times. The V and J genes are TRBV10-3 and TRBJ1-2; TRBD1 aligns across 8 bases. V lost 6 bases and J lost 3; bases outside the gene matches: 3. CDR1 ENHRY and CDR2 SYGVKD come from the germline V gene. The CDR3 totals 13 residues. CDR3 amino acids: CAISEDRDYGYTF. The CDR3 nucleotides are TGTGCCATCAGCGAGGACAGGGACTATGGCTACACCTTC.

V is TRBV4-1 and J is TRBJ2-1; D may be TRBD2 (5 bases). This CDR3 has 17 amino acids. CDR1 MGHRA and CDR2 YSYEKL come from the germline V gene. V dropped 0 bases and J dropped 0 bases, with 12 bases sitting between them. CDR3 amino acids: CASSQDIPTSSYNEQFF. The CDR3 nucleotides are TGCGCCAGCAGCCAAGATATCCCCACTAGCTCCTACAATGAGCAGTTCTTC.

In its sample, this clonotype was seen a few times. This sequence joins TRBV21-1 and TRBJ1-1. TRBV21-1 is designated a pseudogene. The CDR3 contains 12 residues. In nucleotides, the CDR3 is TGTGCCAGCAGCAAAAAAGGGTGTGAAGCTTTCTTT. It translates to CASSKKGCEAFF.

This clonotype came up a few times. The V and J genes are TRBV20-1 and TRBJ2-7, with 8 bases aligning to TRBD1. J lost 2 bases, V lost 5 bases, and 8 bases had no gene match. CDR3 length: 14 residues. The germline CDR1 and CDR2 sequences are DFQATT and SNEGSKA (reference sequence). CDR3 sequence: CSAYSGTGAYEQYF. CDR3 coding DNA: TGCAGTGCTTATTCTGGGACAGGTGCCTACGAGCAGTACTTC.

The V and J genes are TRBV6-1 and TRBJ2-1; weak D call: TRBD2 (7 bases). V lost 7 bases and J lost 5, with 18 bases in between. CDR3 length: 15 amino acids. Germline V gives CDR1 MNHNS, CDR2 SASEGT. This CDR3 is CASTWGGLGHNEQFF. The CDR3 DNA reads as TGTGCCAGCACCTGGGGGGGGCTAGGTCACAATGAGCAGTTCTTC.

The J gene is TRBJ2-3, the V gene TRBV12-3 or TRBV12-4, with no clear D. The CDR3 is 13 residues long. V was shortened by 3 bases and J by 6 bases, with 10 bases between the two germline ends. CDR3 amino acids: CASSFVQSDTQYF. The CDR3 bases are TGTGCCAGCAGTTTTGTACAGAGCGATACGCAGTATTTT.